Below are 27 T cell receptor beta chains sequenced from a single sample in a study of shared clonotypes between healthy human individuals (dated by TCRdb to 2020 to 2021). Library generation was performed with the immunoSEQ multiplex PCR assay. Sourced from immuneACCESS, this table was stored by TCRdb with only in-frame sequences that have V and J called. A share of the clones is absent; for the studies checked, an unresolved V gene accounts for under half, and the remainder has no known explanation. The sample yields 600,000 to 750,000 clones; about 92% were counted once. The leading ten clones occupy 34% of the sample. The sample taken for sequencing was memory CD8+ T cells from PBMCs. What this sample's cell subset or site label stands for: CD45RO+ cells pooled with CCR7-negative TemRA cells. The receptors were sampled from a man in his late teens or twenties in good health. Some clones in this sample may be carry-over from other donors' samples.

This clone appeared once. The chain recombines TRBV6-1 with TRBJ1-1; no reliable D call. Trimming removed 4 bases from V and 3 bases from J, with 12 bases in between. In germline, CDR1 is MNHNS, CDR2 SASEGT. This CDR3 has 14 residues. The CDR3 protein is CASSARGWDTEAFF. CDR3 nucleotide sequence: TGTGCCAGCAGTGCCCGAGGTTGGGACACTGAAGCTTTCTTT.

V gene TRBV19 combines with J gene TRBJ1-1; D gene uncertain. This CDR3 has 16 residues. The V end lost 0 bases, the J end lost 0 bases, and 11 bases lay between the germline ends. The V gene's germline CDR1 is LNHDA and CDR2 SQIVND (reference sequence). Here the CDR3 DNA reads TGTGCCAGTAGTATAGATCCCAATCGTCTGAACACTGAAGCTTTCTTT. Translated, it gives CASSIDPNRLNTEAFF.

DNA of the CDR3: TGTGCCAGCAGCTTTGCCGCGGGGAAGACCTATGGCTACACCTTC. Its translation is CASSFAAGKTYGYTF. This chain links TRBV11-2 with TRBJ1-2; no definite D call. CDR3 length: 15 residues. Trimming pared 3 bases from V and 4 bases from J, leaving 15 bases between. Germline CDR1 is SGHAT and CDR2 is FQNNGV.

This clone occurred once. CDR3 DNA: TGTGCCAGCAGCTTCTTTTACGGTCCCCCCGGCGCGGACACCATATATTTT. This sequence encodes CASSFFYGPPGADTIYF. V is TRBV7-7 and J is TRBJ1-3; D remains unclear. V was cut by 3 bases and J by 8 bases, with 23 bases left in between. Per the germline V gene, CDR1 is SSHAT and CDR2 is FNYEAQ (reference sequence). This CDR3 region has 17 residues.

In the case of this clone: The junction departs from germline at one end; a sequencing error may be responsible. The chain couples TRBV7-9 to TRBJ2-3; D is perhaps TRBD1 or TRBD2 (5 bases each). The CDR3 has 12 amino acids. Germline CDR1 is SEHNR and CDR2 is FQNEAQ (reference sequence). The CDR3 coding sequence is TGTGCCAGCCGCCTTGAACTAGAACTCAGGGAATTT. Its protein product is CASRLELELREF.

The CDR3 DNA follows: TGTGCCAGCAGTTTACGGGGGGCTGTGAACGAGCAGTACTTC. This sequence encodes CASSLRGAVNEQYF. This chain connects TRBV27 to TRBJ2-7, with D maybe TRBD2 (7 bases). In germline, CDR1 is MNHEY, CDR2 SMNVEV (reference sequence). CDR3 length equals 14 residues. V was clipped by 2 bases and J by 5 bases, with 13 bases between them.

The chain carries TRBV29-1 and TRBJ1-2; TRBD1 agrees at 9 bases. Germline V gene sequence: CDR1 SQVTM, CDR2 ANQGSEA. V dropped 6 bases and J dropped 2; count of bases not matched to a gene: 7. CDR3 length: 14 amino acids. The CDR3, as DNA: TGCAGCGTAGAACCCGACAGGGGGAACTATGGCTACACCTTC. Its translation is CSVEPDRGNYGYTF.

The J gene is TRBJ2-2, the V gene TRBV9; D assignment may be TRBD1 or TRBD2 (5 bases each). Germline V gene data show CDR1 as SGDLS and CDR2 as YYNGEE. The germline V and J ends were trimmed by 3 bases and 3 bases, with 15 bases remaining between them. CDR3 length: 16 amino acids. The CDR3 DNA is TGTGCCAGCAGCGCCTCTCGTGGGGGTCACACCGGGGAGCTGTTTTTT. Translation gives CASSASRGGHTGELFF.

The rearrangement links TRBV7-9 to TRBJ1-5; D possibly corresponds to TRBD1 (5 bases). V was cut by 4 bases and J by 8 bases, with 12 bases left in between. Germline V gene sequence: CDR1 SEHNR, CDR2 FQNEAQ (reference sequence). This CDR3 comprises 13 residues. CDR3 nucleotide sequence: TGTGCCAGCAGCTGGAGGGGCGGGGAGCCCCAGCATTTT. Translation gives CASSWRGGEPQHF.

This chain connects TRBV27 to TRBJ2-5, with D tentatively TRBD2 (6 bases). Germline loops: CDR1 MNHEY, CDR2 SMNVEV (reference sequence). Trimming took off 0 bases at V and 5 bases at J, with 10 bases between the two ends. The CDR3 contains 14 residues. In nucleotides, the CDR3 is TGTGCCAGCAGTTTATCGCGGAGCGGGGAGACCCAGTACTTC. This codes for CASSLSRSGETQYF.

This clone has a single count. The chain joins TRBV5-1 to TRBJ2-2, with 7 nucleotides matching TRBD2. The CDR3 spans 18 residues. Germline CDR1 and CDR2: SGHRS and YFSETQ. The V gene end was trimmed by 0 bases and the J gene end by 4 bases; junction bases not matched to a gene: 12. The CDR3, as DNA: TGCGCCAGCAGCTTGGCCGTGCTAGGCGGGGGATCCACCGGGGAGCTGTTTTTT. It is translated as CASSLAVLGGGSTGELFF.

The gene calls are TRBV6-5 and TRBJ2-1; 12 positions agree with TRBD2. CDR3 length: 15 residues. Germline CDR1 is MNHEY and CDR2 is SVGAGI. J was trimmed by 8 bases and V by 2 bases; bases with no gene match: 4. The DNA of the CDR3 is TGTGCCAGCAGTTACAGACTAGCGGGAGTAGATGAGCAGTTCTTC. Encoded protein: CASSYRLAGVDEQFF.

The chain joins TRBV5-4 to TRBJ1-1, with D maybe TRBD1 (6 bases). CDR1 and CDR2 (germline): SGHNT, YYREEE (reference sequence). This CDR3 is 17 amino acids long. The ends were cut back, 1 base at V and 6 bases at J, with 22 bases in the middle. This CDR3 is CASSLRGARGRGSEAFF. The DNA of the CDR3 is TGTGCCAGCAGCTTGAGGGGGGCAAGGGGACGAGGTTCTGAAGCTTTCTTT.

This chain links TRBV28 with TRBJ1-3, with 7 nucleotides matching TRBD1. Germline-derived CDR1 and CDR2 are MDHEN and SYDVKM. CDR3 length equals 16 residues. V shed 3 bases and J 8 bases; nucleotides not matched to a gene: 13. The CDR3 spells CASSFGLRDSVDTIYF. The CDR3 bases are TGTGCCAGCAGTTTTGGCCTCCGGGACAGTGTAGACACCATATATTTT.

CDR3 sequence reads: CASSLRTSGEQYF. CDR3 coding DNA: TGTGCCAGCAGCTTACGGACTAGCGGCGAGCAGTACTTC. The V gene is TRBV9, the J gene TRBJ2-7; 10 positions agree with TRBD2. The CDR3 loop spans 13 amino acids. The germline gives CDR1 SGDLS, CDR2 YYNGEE. Germline trimming cut 4 bases from V and 6 bases from J; bases unmatched to any gene: 4.

This chain connects TRBV28 to TRBJ2-1; no firm D call. Looked up from germline, CDR1 is MDHEN and CDR2 is SYDVKM. The CDR3 runs 16 residues. With 5 bases removed from V and 0 bases from J, the gap between germline ends came to 14 bases. The CDR3 is CASSQPRLGSYNEQFF. CDR3 bases: TGTGCCAGCAGTCAACCCCGACTCGGCTCCTACAATGAGCAGTTCTTC. Based on the CDR3 plus reference TRBV28 and TRBJ2-1, the full variable domain is DVKVTQSSRYLVKRTGEKVFLECVQDMDHENMFWYRQDPGLGLRLIYFSYDVKMKEKGDIPEGYSVSREKKERFSLILESASTNQTSMYLCASSQPRLGSYNEQFFGPGTRLTVL.

Written as DNA, the CDR3 is TGTGCCAGCAGCGTAGGCCCCGGCCTGGGATCGGGCACTGAAGCTTTCTTT. Encoded protein: CASSVGPGLGSGTEAFF. V usage is TRBV9 and J usage is TRBJ1-1, with D hard to call. The CDR3 covers 17 residues. The germline V and J ends were trimmed by 0 bases and 4 bases, with 19 bases remaining between them. The germline V gene encodes CDR1 SGDLS and CDR2 YYNGEE.

The chain uses TRBV6-5 and TRBJ1-4; D is unclear. Germline V gene data show CDR1 as MNHEY and CDR2 as SVGAGI. Trimming shortened V by 8 bases and J by 0 bases, and 13 bases separated the two germline ends. The CDR3 runs 15 residues. This CDR3 reads CASSPSPTTNEKLFF. The DNA of the CDR3 is TGTGCCAGCTCCCCCAGTCCCACAACTAATGAAAAACTGTTTTTT.

In DNA, the CDR3 is TGTGCCAGCAGCTTAGTCCGGGAGGTGATGTACGAGCAGTACTTC. It yields the protein CASSLVREVMYEQYF. The gene calls are TRBV7-8 and TRBJ2-7, with 7 bases lining up with TRBD2. CDR3 length equals 15 residues. Germline CDR1 SGHVS, CDR2 FQNEAQ. Germline trimming cut 1 base from V and 4 bases from J; bases unmatched to any gene: 7.

The chain joins TRBV13 to TRBJ1-1; D remains unclear. CDR1 PRHDT and CDR2 FYEKMQ come from the germline V gene (reference sequence). V shed 1 base and J shed 1 base, with 4 bases lying between them. The CDR3 runs 13 residues. This chain's CDR3 is CASSLEENTEAFF. As DNA, the CDR3 is TGTGCCAGCAGCTTAGAAGAGAACACTGAAGCTTTCTTT.

The genes are TRBV30 and TRBJ2-6, with D perhaps matching TRBD1 (6 bases). Germline loops: CDR1 GTSNPN, CDR2 SVGIG (reference sequence). The CDR3 has 14 residues. V shed 5 bases and J shed 4 bases, with 12 bases lying between them. The CDR3 region has the DNA TGTGCCTGGCAACAGGGCCCGGGGGCCAACGTCCTGACTTTC. Translating gives CAWQQGPGANVLTF.

This sequence joins TRBV29-1 and TRBJ2-1; 7 bases align to TRBD1. V was pared by 8 bases and J by 7 bases, with 8 bases of the junction left unmatched. Germline V gene lookup returns CDR1 SQVTM and CDR2 ANQGSEA. This CDR3 is built from 12 residues. The CDR3 here is CSLAQGPNEQFF. The CDR3 DNA follows: TGCAGCCTCGCACAGGGGCCGAATGAGCAGTTCTTC.

CDR3: CASSLIDMEQYF. For the CDR3, the DNA is TGTGCCAGCAGCTTGATCGATATGGAGCAGTACTTC. V usage is TRBV11-2 and J usage is TRBJ2-7; D call uncertain. The CDR3 extends over 12 amino acids. The germline CDR1 and CDR2 sequences are SGHAT and FQNNGV. V dropped 3 bases and J dropped 7 bases, with 10 bases sitting between them.

This clone was observed a single time. The rearrangement joins TRBV7-3 to TRBJ2-7; maybe TRBD1 (6 bases). Trimming stripped 3 bases from V and 5 bases from J, with 11 bases between. This CDR3 region has 13 residues. Germline values: CDR1 SGHTA, CDR2 FQGTGA. CDR3: CASSFGRGDEQYF. The CDR3 DNA is TGTGCCAGCAGCTTCGGCAGGGGAGACGAGCAGTACTTC.

The chain joins TRBV28 to TRBJ2-3; 10 positions agree with TRBD2. CDR1 is MDHEN, CDR2 SYDVKM, per germline. Trimming cost V 3 bases and J 4 bases; bases outside gene matches: 10. This CDR3 spans 17 amino acids. In DNA form, the CDR3 reads TGTGCCAGCAGTTTTATTTCAGCGGGAGGGCCCCCAGATACGCAGTATTTT. It yields the protein CASSFISAGGPPDTQYF.

J is TRBJ2-7 and V is TRBV28; TRBD2 matches at 7 bases. V was pared by 3 bases and J by 0 bases, with 5 bases of the junction left unmatched. Germline-derived CDR1 and CDR2 are MDHEN and SYDVKM. The CDR3 spans 15 residues. The CDR3 sequence is CASSFLRGSSYEQYF. CDR3 DNA sequence: TGTGCCAGCAGTTTTCTTCGCGGGAGCTCCTACGAGCAGTACTTC.

The J gene is TRBJ2-5, the V gene TRBV27; 8 bases align to TRBD2. Germline CDR1 reads MNHEY; CDR2 reads SMNVEV (reference sequence). J was trimmed by 4 bases and V by 5 bases; bases with no gene match: 6. This CDR3 spans 14 amino acids. This CDR3 is CASSPRAGGETQYF. The CDR3 DNA follows: TGTGCCAGCAGTCCGCGGGCGGGAGGAGAGACCCAGTACTTC.